The sequence of this T cell receptor (beta chain) was determined in a study of cytomegalovirus exposure and HLA in healthy donors. Study outcomes and limitations: HLA allele associations emerged for some 16,000 TCR beta sequences in a later analysis, at 0.05 false discovery rate.

CDR3 length: 15 amino acids. The ends were cut back, 1 base at V and 0 bases at J, with 9 bases in the middle. Germline V gene sequence: CDR1 LNHNV, CDR2 YYDKDF (reference sequence). Concerning this clone: Its antigen is still unknown.

Primers: 60 Vbeta forward and 13 Jbeta reverse. The table came from immunoSEQ multiplex PCR; TCRdb's copy has only in-frame clones and leaves some out. Of some 150,000 clones listed, 76% were seen once; the top ten hold approximately 2%. Nominally healthy donors provided the samples, though records likely missed some immune exposures. The origin of this receptor is a woman aged 40-49 years in good health and CMV-seronegative. Sequencing used PBMCs. The chain carries TRBV15 and TRBJ1-2; unclear D gene. The CDR3 DNA reads as TGTGCCACCAGCAGAGTTCCGGGTGCTAACTATGGCTACACCTTC. Translation gives CATSRVPGANYGYTF.